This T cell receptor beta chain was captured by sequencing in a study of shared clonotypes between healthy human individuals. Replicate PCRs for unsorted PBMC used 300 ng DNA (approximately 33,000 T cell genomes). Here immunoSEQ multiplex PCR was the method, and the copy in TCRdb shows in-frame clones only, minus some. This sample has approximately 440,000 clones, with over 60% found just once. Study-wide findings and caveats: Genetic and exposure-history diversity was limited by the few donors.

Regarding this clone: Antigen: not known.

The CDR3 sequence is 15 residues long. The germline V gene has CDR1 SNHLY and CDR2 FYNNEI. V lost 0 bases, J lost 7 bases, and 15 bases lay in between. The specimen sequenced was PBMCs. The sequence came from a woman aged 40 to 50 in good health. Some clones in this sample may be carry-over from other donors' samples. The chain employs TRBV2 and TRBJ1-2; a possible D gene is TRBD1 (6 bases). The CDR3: CASSEAGNRAGGYTF. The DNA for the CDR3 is TGTGCCAGCAGTGAAGCGGGAAACAGGGCAGGTGGCTACACCTTC.